This T cell receptor (beta chain) was recorded in a study of T cell responses to AZD1222 COVID-19 vaccine. General study findings and limits: Spike-wide vaccine-associated CD4 TCRs dominated at 160-218 and 743-854.

Points on this clone: Its target is not known.

Some clones are missing from TCRdb's copy, which holds only in-frame ones; the method was immunoSEQ multiplex PCR. The table lists some 200,000 clones, around 90% of them singletons, with more than 25% in the top ten. Germline values: CDR1 MDHEN, CDR2 SYDVKM. This CDR3 region has 15 residues. Trimming removed 6 bases from V and 6 bases from J; junction bases left unmatched: 6. This sequence originates from an adult who received the AZD1222 COVID-19 vaccine. The starting material was peripheral blood, obtained 28 days after the second AZD1222 dose. The rearrangement joins TRBV28 to TRBJ2-3; TRBD2 aligns across 13 bases. Here the CDR3 reads CASSPGLAGEDTQYF. CDR3 nucleotide sequence: TGTGCCAGCAGCCCTGGACTAGCGGGAGAGGATACGCAGTATTTT.